The clone carrying this T cell receptor (beta chain) was counted between two and nine times. No antigen is known for it. Germline CDR1 is LNHDA and CDR2 is SQIVND (reference sequence). CDR3 length equals 12 residues. V was pared by 3 bases and J by 6 bases, with 6 bases between. The sample belongs to a study of cytomegalovirus exposure and HLA in healthy donors. PCR employed 60 Vbeta and 13 Jbeta primers. TCRdb's copy holds only in-frame clones and misses some; the assay was immunoSEQ multiplex PCR. This sample carries 140,000 to 150,000 clones, less than 9.5% of them seen once, and the ten largest clones take less than 2%. Donors were nominally healthy when sampled, though unrecorded immune exposures were likely. General study points: In vitro work confirmed that a few CMV-associated chains recognize CMV antigens. A later analysis linked some 18,000 TCR beta sequences to HLA alleles at 0.05 false discovery rate. The study reported that TCR beta sequences accurately predicted HLA-A and HLA-B alleles in most subjects.

Sequencing was carried out using PBMCs. The chain couples TRBV19 to TRBJ2-1; tentatively, D is TRBD2 (6 bases). This TCR was sampled from a male donor in good health and CMV-seronegative. The CDR3 coding sequence is TGTGCCAGTAGTATGGGAGGCAATGAGCAGTTCTTC. Its translation is CASSMGGNEQFF.